The clone carrying this TCR beta chain was detected once. This specimen belongs to a study of cytotoxic CD8 clonotypes in ibrutinib-treated CLL. Study in general: Partial responses numbered about 24 and complete responses 2; after a median about 72 months, roughly 14 stayed remitted and 12 progressed.

The targeted sequencing depth was 1 in 200,000 to 1 in 1 million T cells. Clones were read by immunoSEQ multiplex PCR, and TCRdb kept only the in-frame ones, dropping some. Of about 140,000 clones in the sample, more than 75% were seen once. This CDR3 region has 15 residues. The V gene's germline CDR1 is SGDLS and CDR2 YYNGEE. Trimming cost V 1 base and J 0 bases, with 8 bases left between them. Sequences were derived from PBMCs, sampled after 36 months of ibrutinib treatment. The rearrangement uses TRBV9 and TRBJ1-3; tentatively, D is TRBD1 (5 bases). The clonotype originates from a human donor with chronic lymphocytic leukemia. The CDR3 spells CASSVSRVSGNTIYF. CDR3 DNA sequence: TGTGCCAGCAGCGTATCCAGGGTCTCTGGAAACACCATATATTTT.